Listed below are T cell receptor beta chains from one sample, sequenced in a study of cytomegalovirus exposure and HLA in healthy donors. Sequencing used immunoSEQ multiplex PCR; TCRdb keeps in-frame clones, though not all of them. This sample has 80,000 or so clones, with roughly 60% found just once. The specimen sequenced was PBMCs. All receptors derive from a man aged 25 to 40 in good health and CMV-seropositive. Each CDR3 is given with its conserved first and last residue. Fields, in order: J gene, clone size, V gene, D gene, CDR3 protein, CDR3 DNA. The D gene is left open where the match is weak. For some rows the clone size is stated as once, few or many, or as a class when expanded; others skip it.

>TRBJ2-1|once|TRBV5-1|TRBD1
CASSLGPTGGNNEQFF
TGCGCCAGCAGCTTGGGACCGACAGGGGGAAACAATGAGCAGTTCTTC
>TRBJ1-1|.|TRBV29-1|TRBD1
CSGDRGSITEAFF
TGCAGCGGTGACAGGGGGAGTATCACTGAAGCTTTCTTT
>TRBJ1-1|few|TRBV5-4|TRBD1
CASSWDSMNTEAFF
TGTGCCAGCAGCTGGGACAGCATGAACACTGAAGCTTTCTTT
>TRBJ2-7|.|TRBV30|TRBD2
CACGGLAGPLNEQYF
TGTGCCTGCGGGGGACTAGCGGGGCCCTTAAATGAGCAGTACTTC
>TRBJ2-3|.|TRBV9|.
CASSEGDDTQYF
TGTGCCAGCAGCGAGGGGGACGATACGCAGTATTTT
>TRBJ1-6|once|TRBV15|.
CATSTGRAGESPLHF
TGTGCCACCAGCACCGGCCGCGCAGGGGAATCACCCCTCCACTTT
>TRBJ1-1|.|TRBV7-6|TRBD1
CASSLALQGTEAFF
TGTGCCAGCAGCTTAGCGCTACAGGGGACTGAAGCTTTCTTT
>TRBJ2-5|.|TRBV29-1|.
CSVEDRGGPKTQYF
TGCAGCGTTGAAGATCGTGGCGGGCCAAAGACCCAGTACTTC
>TRBJ1-5|once|TRBV2|.
CASSRDSMRNQPQHF
TGTGCCAGCAGTAGGGACTCCATGAGGAATCAGCCCCAGCATTTT
>TRBJ2-5|few|TRBV6-1|TRBD1
CASTSTGKETQYF
TGTGCCAGCACCTCGACAGGGAAAGAGACCCAGTACTTC
>TRBJ1-1|few|TRBV29-1|TRBD1
CSAVTGTNTEAFF
TGCAGCGCTGTGACAGGGACGAACACTGAAGCTTTCTTT
>TRBJ2-1|.|TRBV5-1|TRBD2
CASSSGLAGGRGYNEQFF
TGCGCCAGCAGCTCGGGACTAGCGGGAGGGCGGGGGTACAATGAGCAGTTCTTC
>TRBJ2-7|few|TRBV28|TRBD1
CASSTRQGFNHEQYF
TGTGCCAGCAGTACCCGACAGGGGTTTAATCACGAGCAGTACTTC
>TRBJ1-1|few|TRBV6-5|TRBD1
CASSYSGDRVAFF
TGTGCCAGCAGTTACTCGGGTGACAGGGTAGCTTTCTTT
>TRBJ2-3|.|TRBV5-1|TRBD2
CASSLRTSETTDTQYF
TGCGCCAGCAGCTTGCGGACTAGCGAGACCACAGATACGCAGTATTTT
>TRBJ2-1|.|TRBV7-9|TRBD2
CASSPKLTSADNEQFF
TGTGCCAGCAGCCCAAAGCTCACTAGCGCGGACAATGAGCAGTTCTTC
>TRBJ1-3|.|TRBV7-2|.
CASSLLKGPGGRGNTIYF
TGTGCCAGCAGCCTGCTTAAGGGCCCCGGGGGGAGAGGAAACACCATATATTTT
>TRBJ1-5|.|TRBV28|.
CASRPPRPQPQHF
TGTGCCAGCAGACCCCCGAGGCCTCAGCCCCAGCATTTT
>TRBJ1-5|.|TRBV18|TRBD1
CASSLRQGMSNQPQHF
TGTGCCAGCTCACTAAGACAGGGGATGAGCAATCAGCCCCAGCATTTT
>TRBJ2-3|.|TRBV4-1|.
CASSLRVGVELTGGTDTQYF
TGCGCCAGCAGCCTCCGGGTAGGGGTCGAGCTGACTGGAGGCACAGATACGCAGTATTTT
>TRBJ2-1|.|TRBV5-1|TRBD2
CASSLISGGAIDEQFF
TGCGCCAGCAGCTTAATTAGCGGGGGGGCCATCGATGAGCAGTTCTTC
>TRBJ1-1|.|TRBV6-5|TRBD1
CASRRDSINTEAFF
TGTGCCAGTCGCCGGGACAGTATTAACACTGAAGCTTTCTTT
>TRBJ2-4|.|TRBV4-1|.
CASSQGGLAKNIQYF
TGCGCCAGCAGCCAAGGCGGGCTAGCCAAAAACATTCAGTACTTC
>TRBJ2-7|.|TRBV5-6|TRBD1
CASSPGTGAYEQYF
TGTGCCAGCAGCCCCGGGACAGGGGCATACGAGCAGTACTTC
>TRBJ1-5|.|TRBV7-6|.
CASSPEENQPQHF
TGTGCCAGCAGCCCTGAGGAGAATCAGCCCCAGCATTTT
>TRBJ2-7|.|TRBV29-1|TRBD2
CSVVGGSSYEQYF
TGCAGCGTTGTTGGCGGGAGCTCCTACGAGCAGTACTTC
>TRBJ2-2|.|TRBV30|.
CAWSGRGDTGELFF
TGTGCCTGGAGTGGCAGGGGGGACACCGGGGAGCTGTTTTTT
>TRBJ1-1|.|TRBV2|TRBD1
CASALRQGYTEAFF
TGTGCCAGCGCTTTGAGACAGGGGTACACTGAAGCTTTCTTT
>TRBJ1-1|.|TRBV7-6|TRBD1
CASSPRTGGVLEAFF
TGTGCCAGCAGTCCACGGACAGGGGGGGTTCTTGAAGCTTTCTTT
>TRBJ1-4|.|TRBV28|TRBD1
CASRLRQGKLFF
TGTGCCAGCAGACTAAGACAGGGGAAACTGTTTTTT
>TRBJ2-2|.|TRBV5-1|.
CASSWLADTGELFF
TGCGCCAGCAGCTGGCTAGCTGACACCGGGGAGCTGTTTTTT
>TRBJ1-5|.|TRBV7-2|TRBD1
CASSPSALPGQGFQHF
TGTGCCAGCAGCCCCTCCGCCCTACCGGGACAGGGTTTCCAGCATTTT
>TRBJ1-5|.|TRBV12-5|TRBD1
CASGLEIGTGKRNQPQHF
TGTGCTAGTGGTTTGGAGATAGGGACAGGGAAGCGCAATCAGCCCCAGCATTTT
>TRBJ2-7|.|TRBV18|.
CASSSEALGQYF
TGTGCCAGCTCATCCGAGGCTCTCGGGCAGTACTTC
>TRBJ1-4|.|TRBV4-1|.
CASSPQGATATNEKLFF
TGCGCCAGCAGCCCCCAAGGGGCTACGGCAACTAATGAAAAACTGTTTTTT
>TRBJ1-2|.|TRBV14|.
CASSPFGVGYTF
TGTGCCAGCAGCCCCTTCGGGGTTGGCTACACCTTC
>TRBJ2-5|.|TRBV7-7|TRBD1
CASSLNRGETQYF
TGTGCTAGCAGCTTAAACAGGGGGGAGACCCAGTACTTC
>TRBJ1-6|.|TRBV7-3|TRBD1
CASSKGQYNSPLHF
TGTGCCAGCAGCAAGGGACAGTATAATTCACCCCTCCACTTT
>TRBJ2-3|.|TRBV30|TRBD2
CAWSPGRDYFTDTQYF
TGTGCCTGGAGTCCAGGCCGGGACTACTTTACAGATACGCAGTATTTT
>TRBJ2-3|few|TRBV5-4|.
CASSPREVGSTDTQYF
TGTGCCAGCAGCCCCAGGGAAGTTGGGAGCACAGATACGCAGTATTTT
>TRBJ2-3|.|TRBV11-2|.
CASSLVGQGLSTDTQYF
TGTGCCAGCAGCTTAGTCGGGCAGGGCCTTAGCACAGATACGCAGTATTTT
>TRBJ2-7|.|TRBV6-1|TRBD1
CASSFGTGVHEQYF
TGTGCCAGTTCATTCGGGACAGGGGTACACGAGCAGTACTTC
>TRBJ1-1|few|TRBV15|.
CATSRDQGQNTEAFF
TGTGCCACCAGCAGAGACCAGGGGCAGAACACTGAAGCTTTCTTT